This T cell receptor (beta chain) was recorded in a study of cytomegalovirus exposure and HLA in healthy donors. Broader study findings: The study designated around 150 TCR beta chains cytomegalovirus-associated. Most TCR sequences showed up rarely, but some public TCRs showed up in many donors. In a later analysis, a missense DCLRE1C variant was linked to TCR beta V- and J-gene trimming.

Researchers ran the PCR with 60 Vbeta and 13 Jbeta primers. Authors' processing steps: Counted up in a later analysis, unique TCR beta chains came to 65 million to 100 million, with around 10 million shared. Using immunoSEQ multiplex PCR, the repertoire was profiled, and TCRdb retains in-frame clones only, with some absent. That table furnishes V, J and clone size, whereas the DNA furnished D and trimming. The data contain around 140,000 clones, 55% to 75% of them singletons. The CDR3 consists of 15 residues. Unmatched junction bases numbered 5, after V lost 9 bases and J lost 1 base. Germline V gives CDR1 LNHDA, CDR2 SQIVND (reference sequence). For this clone: Its cognate antigen is unknown.

J is TRBJ1-5 and V is TRBV19, with 11 positions matching TRBD1. This sequence originates from a man aged 45 to 65 in good health and CMV-seropositive. Source material: PBMCs. CDR3 DNA sequence: TGTGCCAGCAGGGGACAGGGGGGGAGCAATCAGCCCCAGCATTTT. Amino acid sequence: CASRGQGGSNQPQHF.